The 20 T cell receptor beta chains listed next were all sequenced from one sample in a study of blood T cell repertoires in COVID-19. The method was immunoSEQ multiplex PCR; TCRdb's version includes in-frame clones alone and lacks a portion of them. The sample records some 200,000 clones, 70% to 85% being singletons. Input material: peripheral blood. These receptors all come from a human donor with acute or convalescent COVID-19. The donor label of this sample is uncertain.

CDR3 bases: TGTGCCAGCAGCTTGCGGAGCCTCAATCAGCCCCAGCATTTT. Its translation is CASSLRSLNQPQHF. The V call is TRBV5-8, the J call TRBJ1-5; D is unresolved. Germline V gene sequence: CDR1 SGHTS, CDR2 YDEGEE. V lost 1 base and J 3 bases, leaving 8 bases between the germline ends. This CDR3 is 14 amino acids long.

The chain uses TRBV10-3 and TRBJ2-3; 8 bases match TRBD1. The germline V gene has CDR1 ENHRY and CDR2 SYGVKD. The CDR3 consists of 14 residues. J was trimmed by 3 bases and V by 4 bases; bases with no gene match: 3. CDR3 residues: CAISGTGGTDTQYF. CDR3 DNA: TGTGCCATCAGTGGTACAGGGGGGACAGATACGCAGTATTTT.

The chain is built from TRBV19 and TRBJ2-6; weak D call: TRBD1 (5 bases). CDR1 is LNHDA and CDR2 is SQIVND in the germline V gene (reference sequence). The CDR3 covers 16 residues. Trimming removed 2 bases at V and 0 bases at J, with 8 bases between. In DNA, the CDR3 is TGTGCCAGTAGTATAACCAGGGCCTCTGGGGCCAACGTCCTGACTTTC. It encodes CASSITRASGANVLTF. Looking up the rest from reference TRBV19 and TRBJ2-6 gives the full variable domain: DGGITQSPKYLFRKEGQNVTLSCEQNLNHDAMYWYRQDPGQGLRLIYYSQIVNDFQKGDIAEGYSVSREKKESFPLTVTSAQKNPTAFYLCASSITRASGANVLTFGAGSRLTVL.

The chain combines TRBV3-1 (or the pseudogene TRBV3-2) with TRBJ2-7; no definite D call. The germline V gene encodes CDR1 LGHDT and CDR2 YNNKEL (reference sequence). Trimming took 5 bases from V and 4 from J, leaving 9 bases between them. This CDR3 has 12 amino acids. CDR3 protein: CASSASLYEQYF. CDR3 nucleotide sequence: TGTGCCAGCAGCGCTTCTCTATACGAGCAGTACTTC.

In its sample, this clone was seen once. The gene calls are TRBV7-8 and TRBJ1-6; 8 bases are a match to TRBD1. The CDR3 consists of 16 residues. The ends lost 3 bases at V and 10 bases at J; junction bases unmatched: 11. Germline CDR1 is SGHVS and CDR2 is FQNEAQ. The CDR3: CASSFDRGSEASPLHF. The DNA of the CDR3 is TGTGCCAGCAGCTTCGACAGGGGTAGCGAGGCCTCACCCCTCCACTTT.

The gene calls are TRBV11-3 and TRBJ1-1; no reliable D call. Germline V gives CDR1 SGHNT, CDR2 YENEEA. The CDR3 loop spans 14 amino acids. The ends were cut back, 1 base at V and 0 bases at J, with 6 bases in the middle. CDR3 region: CASSLARMNTEAFF. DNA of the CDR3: TGTGCCAGCAGCTTAGCTCGTATGAACACTGAAGCTTTCTTT.

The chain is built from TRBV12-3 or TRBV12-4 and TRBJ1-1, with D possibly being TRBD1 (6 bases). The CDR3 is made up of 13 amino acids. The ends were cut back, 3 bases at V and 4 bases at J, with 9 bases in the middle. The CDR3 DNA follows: TGTGCCAGCAGTTTGCAGGGGCCCACTGAAGCTTTCTTT. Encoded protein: CASSLQGPTEAFF.

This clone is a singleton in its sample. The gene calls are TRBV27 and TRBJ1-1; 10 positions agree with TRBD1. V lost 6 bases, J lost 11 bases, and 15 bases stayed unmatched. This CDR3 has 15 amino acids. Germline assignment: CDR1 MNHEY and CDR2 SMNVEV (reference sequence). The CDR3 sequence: CASSHERDRGSEAFF. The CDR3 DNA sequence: TGTGCCAGCAGCCACGAAAGGGACAGGGGAAGTGAGGCTTTCTTT.

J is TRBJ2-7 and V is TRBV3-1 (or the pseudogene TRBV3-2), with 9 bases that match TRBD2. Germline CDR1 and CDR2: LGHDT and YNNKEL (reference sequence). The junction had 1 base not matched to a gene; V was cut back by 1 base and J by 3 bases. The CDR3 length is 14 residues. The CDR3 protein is CASSQGTSVYEQYF. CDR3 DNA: TGTGCCAGCAGCCAAGGGACTAGCGTCTACGAGCAGTACTTC.

CDR3 nucleotide sequence: TGTGCCAGCAGCTTTAGCGGGGATAACACCGGGGAGCTGTTTTTT. As protein: CASSFSGDNTGELFF. V usage is TRBV9 and J usage is TRBJ2-2; 8 bases line up with TRBD2. The CDR3 extends over 15 amino acids. Losses at the gene ends were 4 bases for V and 2 bases for J; bases not matched to a gene: 4. Germline V gene lookup returns CDR1 SGDLS and CDR2 YYNGEE.

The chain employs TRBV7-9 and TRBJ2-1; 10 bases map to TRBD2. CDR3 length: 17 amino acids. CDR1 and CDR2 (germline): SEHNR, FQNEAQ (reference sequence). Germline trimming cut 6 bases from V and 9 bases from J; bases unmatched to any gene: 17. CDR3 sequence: CASRPIAGGGPQSEQFF. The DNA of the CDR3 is TGTGCCAGCAGACCAATAGCGGGAGGTGGCCCACAAAGTGAGCAGTTCTTC. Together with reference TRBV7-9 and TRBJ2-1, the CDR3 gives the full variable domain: DTGVSQNPRHKITKRGQNVTFRCDPISEHNRLYWYRQTLGQGPEFLTYFQNEAQLEKSRLLSDRFSAERPKGSFSTLEIQRTEQGDSAMYLCASRPIAGGGPQSEQFFGPGTRLTVL.

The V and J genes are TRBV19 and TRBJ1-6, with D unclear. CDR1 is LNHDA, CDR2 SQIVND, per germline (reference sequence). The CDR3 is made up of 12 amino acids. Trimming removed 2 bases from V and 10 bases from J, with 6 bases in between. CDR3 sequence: CASSIKESPLHF. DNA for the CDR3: TGTGCCAGTAGTATAAAGGAGTCACCCCTCCACTTT.

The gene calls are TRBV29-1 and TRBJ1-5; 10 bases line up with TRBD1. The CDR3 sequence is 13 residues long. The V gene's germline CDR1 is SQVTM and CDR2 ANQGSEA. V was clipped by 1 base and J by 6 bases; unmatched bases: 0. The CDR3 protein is CSVEGTGGQPQHF. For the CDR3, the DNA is TGCAGCGTTGAAGGGACAGGGGGTCAGCCCCAGCATTTT.

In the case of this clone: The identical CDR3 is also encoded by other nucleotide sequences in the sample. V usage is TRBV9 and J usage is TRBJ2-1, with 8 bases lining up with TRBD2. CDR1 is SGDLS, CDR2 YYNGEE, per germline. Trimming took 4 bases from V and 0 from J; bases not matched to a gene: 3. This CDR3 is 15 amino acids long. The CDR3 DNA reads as TGTGCCAGCAGCCCTACTAGCGGCTCCTACAATGAGCAGTTCTTC. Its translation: CASSPTSGSYNEQFF.

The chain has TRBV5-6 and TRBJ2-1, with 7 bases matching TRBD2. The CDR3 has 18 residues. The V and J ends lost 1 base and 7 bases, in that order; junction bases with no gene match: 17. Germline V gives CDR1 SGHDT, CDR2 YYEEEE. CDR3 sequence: CASSLSGSVGGRSNEQFF. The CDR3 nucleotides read TGTGCCAGCAGCTTGAGCGGGTCGGTGGGAGGGCGGTCGAATGAGCAGTTCTTC.

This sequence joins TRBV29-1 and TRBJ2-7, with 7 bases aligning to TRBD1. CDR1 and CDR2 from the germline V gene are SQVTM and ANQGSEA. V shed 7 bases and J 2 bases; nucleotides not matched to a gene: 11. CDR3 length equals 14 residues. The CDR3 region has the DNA TGCAGCGCATCCAGGGGGACCAGTACCTACGAGCAGTACTTC. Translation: CSASRGTSTYEQYF.

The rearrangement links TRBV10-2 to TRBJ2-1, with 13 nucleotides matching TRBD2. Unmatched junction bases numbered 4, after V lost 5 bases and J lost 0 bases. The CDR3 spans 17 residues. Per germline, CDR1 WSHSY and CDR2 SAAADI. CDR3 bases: TGCGCCAGCAGTCGAGGACTAGCGGGAGCCTCCTACAATGAGCAGTTCTTC. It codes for CASSRGLAGASYNEQFF.

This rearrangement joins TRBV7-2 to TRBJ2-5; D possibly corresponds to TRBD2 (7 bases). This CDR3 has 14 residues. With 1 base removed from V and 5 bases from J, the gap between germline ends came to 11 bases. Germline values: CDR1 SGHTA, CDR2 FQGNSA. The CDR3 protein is CASSLEGGQETQYF. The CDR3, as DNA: TGTGCCAGCAGCTTAGAGGGGGGGCAGGAGACCCAGTACTTC.

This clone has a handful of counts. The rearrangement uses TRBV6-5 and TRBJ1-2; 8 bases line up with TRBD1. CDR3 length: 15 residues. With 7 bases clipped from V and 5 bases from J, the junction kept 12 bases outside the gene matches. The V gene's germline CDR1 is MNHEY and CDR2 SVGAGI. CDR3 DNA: TGTGCCAGCACCATGGACAGGGCCTTAAGTTATGGCTACACCTTC. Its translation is CASTMDRALSYGYTF.

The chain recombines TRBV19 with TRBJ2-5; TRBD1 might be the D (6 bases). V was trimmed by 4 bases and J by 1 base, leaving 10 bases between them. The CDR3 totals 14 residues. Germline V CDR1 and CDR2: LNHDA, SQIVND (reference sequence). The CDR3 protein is CASSRTAVQETQYF. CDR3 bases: TGTGCCAGTAGTAGGACAGCAGTCCAAGAGACCCAGTACTTC.